This T cell receptor (beta chain) was recovered during a study of beta chain features in type 1 diabetes. cDNA synthesis used the whole RNA isolate, giving expressed TCRB sequences. The assay was immunoSEQ multiplex PCR, and TCRdb's table has in-frame clones only and misses some. The sample includes some 16,000 clones, less than 85% of them seen just once. This CDR3 contains 13 residues. Germline V gives CDR1 MDHEN, CDR2 SYDVKM. Worth noting for this clone: Antigen: not known.

The study's findings and limits: Type 1 diabetes patients showed a moderate but significant shortening of TCRB CDR3s in all four CD4+ subsets.

J is TRBJ1-5 and V is TRBV28, with D perhaps matching TRBD1 (5 bases). The TCR originated in a young woman with type 1 diabetes. Sequencing was performed on stem cell memory CD4+ T cells from blood. The CDR3 DNA sequence: TGTACGGCTTCGGGACTGATCAATCAGCCCCAGCATTTT. Translation gives CTASGLINQPQHF.